The clone carrying this T cell receptor (beta chain) was observed a handful of times. What it binds is unknown. This record belongs to a study of early T cells in non-severe SARS-CoV-2 infection. Overall study: Bulk RNA taken from unsorted whole blood was sequenced, leaving chains unpaired.

Molecules of cDNA were individually given unique molecular identifiers that were attached to them. Using its own MiXCR run on the 5' RACE reads, TCRdb lists one record per CDR3 protein. The table has under 60,000 distinct CDR3 sequences, 8.2% seen once; the top ten hold 3.5% to 4.5%. With 10 bases removed from V and 0 bases from J, the gap between germline ends came to 12 bases. This CDR3 region has 14 residues. Study-wide results and limits: Using VDJdb, the matching emphasized anti-spike CD8 responses while missing private and CD4 specificities.

This clonotype originated in an adult who was a healthcare worker with PCR-confirmed SARS-CoV-2 infection or an uninfected control (not recorded which). The sequencing input was whole blood. The chain recombines TRBV12-3 or TRBV12-4 with TRBJ1-4, with D maybe TRBD1 (5 bases). The CDR3 is CATQRDATNEKLFF. The DNA for the CDR3 is TGTGCCACCCAGAGGGACGCAACTAATGAAAAACTGTTTTTT.